This T cell receptor beta chain was sequenced during a study of regulatory T cells in long-lasting Graves disease. Study as a whole: Newly diagnosed Graves' patients had under 3 months of antithyroid drugs. Study conclusions and caveats: A limited number of samples was an acknowledged limitation.

In the case of this clonotype: Its antigen is unknown.

This CDR3 is built from 13 residues. V lost 0 bases and J lost 6, with 7 bases in between. Germline V gene lookup returns CDR1 MNHEY and CDR2 SMNVEV (reference sequence). In building TCR beta libraries, iRepertoire HTBI primers were used together with Arm-PCR of CDR3 regions. As originally analysed: Throughout the samples, researchers identified about 62 TRBV and approximately 14 TRBJ segments. TCRdb fed the multiplex PCR reads into MiXCR, producing one record per CDR3 protein. The V and J calls reflect TCRdb's pipeline rather than the authors' work. The top ten clones hold roughly 25% of a sample with about 530,000 distinct CDR3 sequences, around 16% of them seen once. Noted time point: newly diagnosed GD, antithyroid drugs for less than 3 months. PBMC RNA served as the TCR library source. This same sample was also part of a study on T cells in Graves' hyperthyroidism and ophthalmopathy.

This clonotype was sampled from a woman aged 35-60 years with Graves disease. The sample in question was peripheral blood mononuclear cells (PBMCs), obtained at new diagnosis, from a patient treated with antithyroid drugs. The genes are TRBV27 and TRBJ2-3; no definite D call. The CDR3 is CASSLSVGDTQYF. CDR3 sequence (DNA): TGTGCCAGCAGTTTATCCGTGGGGGATACGCAGTATTTT.